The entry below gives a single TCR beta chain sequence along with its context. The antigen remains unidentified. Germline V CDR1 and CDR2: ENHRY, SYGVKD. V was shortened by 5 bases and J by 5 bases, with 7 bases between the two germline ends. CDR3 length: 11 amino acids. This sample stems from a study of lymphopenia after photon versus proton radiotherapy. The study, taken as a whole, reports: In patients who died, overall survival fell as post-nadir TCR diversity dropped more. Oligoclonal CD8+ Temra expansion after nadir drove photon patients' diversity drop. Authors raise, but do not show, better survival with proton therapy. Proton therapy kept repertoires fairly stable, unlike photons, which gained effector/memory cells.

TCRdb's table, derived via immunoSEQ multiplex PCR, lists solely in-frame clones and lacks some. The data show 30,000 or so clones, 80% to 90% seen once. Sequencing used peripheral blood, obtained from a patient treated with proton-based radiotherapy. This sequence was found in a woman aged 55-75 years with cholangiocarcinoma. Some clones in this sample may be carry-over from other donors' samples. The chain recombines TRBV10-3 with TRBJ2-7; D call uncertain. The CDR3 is CAISFGDEQYF. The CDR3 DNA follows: TGTGCCATCAGTTTTGGGGACGAGCAGTACTTC.